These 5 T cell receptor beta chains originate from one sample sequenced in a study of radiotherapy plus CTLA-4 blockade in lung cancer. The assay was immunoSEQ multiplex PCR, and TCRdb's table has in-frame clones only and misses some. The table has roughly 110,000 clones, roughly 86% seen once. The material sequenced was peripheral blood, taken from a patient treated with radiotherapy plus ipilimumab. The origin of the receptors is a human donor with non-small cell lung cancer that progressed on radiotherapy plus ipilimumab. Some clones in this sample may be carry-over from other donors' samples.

CDR3 amino acids: CASSEGTGNQPQHF. The DNA of the CDR3 is TGCGCCAGCAGCGAAGGGACAGGCAATCAGCCCCAGCATTTT. This sequence joins TRBV5-1 and TRBJ1-5; 7 bases are a match to TRBD1. Trimming at V came to 4 bases and at J to 2 bases, leaving 3 bases not matched to a gene. Germline assignment: CDR1 SGHRS and CDR2 YFSETQ. The CDR3 extends over 14 amino acids.

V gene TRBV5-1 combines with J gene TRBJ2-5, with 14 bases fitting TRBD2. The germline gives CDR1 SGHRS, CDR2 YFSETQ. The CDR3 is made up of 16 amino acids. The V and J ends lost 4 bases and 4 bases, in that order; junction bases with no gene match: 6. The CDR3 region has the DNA TGCGCCAGCAGCCAGACTAGCGGGGGGGCCAGAGAGACCCAGTACTTC. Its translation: CASSQTSGGARETQYF.

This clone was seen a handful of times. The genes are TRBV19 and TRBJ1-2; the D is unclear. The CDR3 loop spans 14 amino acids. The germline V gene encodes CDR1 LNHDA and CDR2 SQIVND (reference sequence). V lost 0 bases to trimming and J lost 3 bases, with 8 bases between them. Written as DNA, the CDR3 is TGTGCCAGTAGTATAGAGTGGGGATACTATGGCTACACCTTC. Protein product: CASSIEWGYYGYTF.

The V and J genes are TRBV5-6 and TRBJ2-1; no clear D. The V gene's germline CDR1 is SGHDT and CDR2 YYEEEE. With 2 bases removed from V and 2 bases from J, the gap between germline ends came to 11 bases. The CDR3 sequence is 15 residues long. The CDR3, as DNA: TGTGCCAGCAGCTTAGGCAGGCAGACCTACAATGAGCAGTTCTTC. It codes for CASSLGRQTYNEQFF.

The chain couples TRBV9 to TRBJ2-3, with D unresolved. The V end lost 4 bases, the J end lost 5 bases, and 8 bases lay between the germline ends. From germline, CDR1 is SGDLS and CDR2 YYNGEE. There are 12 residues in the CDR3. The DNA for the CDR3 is TGTGCCAGCAGCCCGCAGTTAGATACGCAGTATTTT. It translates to CASSPQLDTQYF.